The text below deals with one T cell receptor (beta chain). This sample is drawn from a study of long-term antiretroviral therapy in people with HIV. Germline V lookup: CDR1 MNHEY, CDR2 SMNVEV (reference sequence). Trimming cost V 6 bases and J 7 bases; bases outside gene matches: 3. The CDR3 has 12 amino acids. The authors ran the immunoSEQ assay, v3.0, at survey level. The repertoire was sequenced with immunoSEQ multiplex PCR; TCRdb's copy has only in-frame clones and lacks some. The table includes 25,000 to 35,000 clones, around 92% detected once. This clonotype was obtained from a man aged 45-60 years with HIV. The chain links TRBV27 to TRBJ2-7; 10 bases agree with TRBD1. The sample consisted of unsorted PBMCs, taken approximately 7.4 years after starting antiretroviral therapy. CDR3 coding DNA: TGTGCCAGCAGGACAGGGGGCAAGGAGCAGTACTTC. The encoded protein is CASRTGGKEQYF.